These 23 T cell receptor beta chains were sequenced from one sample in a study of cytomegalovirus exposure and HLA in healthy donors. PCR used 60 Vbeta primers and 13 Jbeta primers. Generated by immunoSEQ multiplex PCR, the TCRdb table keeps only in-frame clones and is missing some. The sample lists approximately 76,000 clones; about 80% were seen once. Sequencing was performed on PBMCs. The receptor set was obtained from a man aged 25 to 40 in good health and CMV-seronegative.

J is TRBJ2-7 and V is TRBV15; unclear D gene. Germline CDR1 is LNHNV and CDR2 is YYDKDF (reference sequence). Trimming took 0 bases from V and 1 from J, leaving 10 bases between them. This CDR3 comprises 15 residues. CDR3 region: CATSRDGSGSYEQYF. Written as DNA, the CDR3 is TGTGCCACCAGCAGAGATGGTTCCGGGTCCTACGAGCAGTACTTC.

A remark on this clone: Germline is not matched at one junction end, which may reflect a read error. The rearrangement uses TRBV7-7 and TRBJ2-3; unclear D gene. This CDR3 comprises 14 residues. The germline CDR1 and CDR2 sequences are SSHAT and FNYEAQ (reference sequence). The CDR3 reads CASSFSSGTDTQYF. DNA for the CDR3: TGTGCTAGCAGTTTCTCCAGTGGCACAGATACGCAGTATTTT.

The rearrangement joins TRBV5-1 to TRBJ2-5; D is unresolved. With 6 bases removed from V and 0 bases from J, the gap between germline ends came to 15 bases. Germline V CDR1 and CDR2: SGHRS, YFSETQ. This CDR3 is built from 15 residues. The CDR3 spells CASKLAPGNQETQYF. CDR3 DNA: TGCGCCAGCAAACTCGCTCCAGGCAACCAAGAGACCCAGTACTTC.

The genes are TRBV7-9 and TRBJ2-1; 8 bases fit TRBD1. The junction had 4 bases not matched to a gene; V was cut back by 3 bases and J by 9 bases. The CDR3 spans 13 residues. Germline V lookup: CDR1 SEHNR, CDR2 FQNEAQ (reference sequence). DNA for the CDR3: TGTGCCAGCAGCTTGACAGGGGTTGGTGAGCAGTTCTTC. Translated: CASSLTGVGEQFF.

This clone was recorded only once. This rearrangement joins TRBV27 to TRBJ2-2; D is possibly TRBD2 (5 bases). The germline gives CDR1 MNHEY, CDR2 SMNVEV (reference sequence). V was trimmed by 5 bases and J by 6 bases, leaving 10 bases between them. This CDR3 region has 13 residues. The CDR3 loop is CASSPTRPGELFF. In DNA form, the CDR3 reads TGTGCCAGCAGTCCTACTAGGCCCGGGGAGCTGTTTTTT.

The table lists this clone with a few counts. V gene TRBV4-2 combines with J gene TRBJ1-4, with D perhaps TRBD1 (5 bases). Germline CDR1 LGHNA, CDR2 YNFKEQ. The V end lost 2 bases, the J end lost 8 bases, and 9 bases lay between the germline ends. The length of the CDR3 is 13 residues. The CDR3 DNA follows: TGTGCCAGCAGCCAAAATCCAGGGGAAAAACTGTTTTTT. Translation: CASSQNPGEKLFF.

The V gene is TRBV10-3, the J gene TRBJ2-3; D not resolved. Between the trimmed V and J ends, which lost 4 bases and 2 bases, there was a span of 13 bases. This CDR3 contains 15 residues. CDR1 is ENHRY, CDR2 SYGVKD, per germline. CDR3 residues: CAISGLEAPTDTQYF. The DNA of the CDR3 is TGTGCCATCAGTGGCCTTGAGGCCCCCACAGATACGCAGTATTTT.

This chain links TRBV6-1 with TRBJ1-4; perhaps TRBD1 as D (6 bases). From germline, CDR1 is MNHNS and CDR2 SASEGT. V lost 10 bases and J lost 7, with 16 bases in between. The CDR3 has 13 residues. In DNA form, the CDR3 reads TGTGCCACCGAGCGACAGGAAAGTGAAAAACTGTTTTTT. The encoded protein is CATERQESEKLFF.

CDR3 DNA sequence: TGTGCCAGCAGTAGCCTAGCCGGTCCCTACGAGCAGTACTTC. Its protein product is CASSSLAGPYEQYF. V and J are TRBV27 and TRBJ2-7, with D perhaps matching TRBD2 (5 bases). V shed 5 bases and J shed 2 bases, with 13 bases lying between them. This CDR3 has 14 residues. Germline V gene data show CDR1 as MNHEY and CDR2 as SMNVEV (reference sequence).

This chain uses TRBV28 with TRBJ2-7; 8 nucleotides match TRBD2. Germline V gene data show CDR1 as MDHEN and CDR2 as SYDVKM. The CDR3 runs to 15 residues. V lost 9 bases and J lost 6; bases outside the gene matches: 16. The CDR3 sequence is CASGKRETLTREQYF. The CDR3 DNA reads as TGTGCCAGTGGGAAGCGGGAGACCCTAACCCGCGAGCAGTACTTC.

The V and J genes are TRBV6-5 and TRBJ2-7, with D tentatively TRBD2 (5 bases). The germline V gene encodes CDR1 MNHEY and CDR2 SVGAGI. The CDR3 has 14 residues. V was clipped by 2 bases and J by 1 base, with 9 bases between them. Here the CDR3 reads CASSYGGPSYEQYF. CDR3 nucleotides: TGTGCCAGCAGTTACGGCGGGCCATCCTACGAGCAGTACTTC.

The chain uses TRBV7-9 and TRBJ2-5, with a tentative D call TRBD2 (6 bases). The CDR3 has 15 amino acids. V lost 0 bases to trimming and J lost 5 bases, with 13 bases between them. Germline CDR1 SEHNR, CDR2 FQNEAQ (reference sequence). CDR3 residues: CASSLAGTLGETQYF. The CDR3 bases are TGTGCCAGCAGCTTAGCGGGGACTTTAGGGGAGACCCAGTACTTC.

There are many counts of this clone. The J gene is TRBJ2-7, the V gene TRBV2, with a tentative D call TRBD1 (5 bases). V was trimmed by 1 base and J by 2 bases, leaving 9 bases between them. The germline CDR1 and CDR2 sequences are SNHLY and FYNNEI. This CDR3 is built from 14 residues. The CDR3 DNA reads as TGTGCCAGCAGTGAAGACAGGCTGGCCTACGAGCAGTACTTC. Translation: CASSEDRLAYEQYF.

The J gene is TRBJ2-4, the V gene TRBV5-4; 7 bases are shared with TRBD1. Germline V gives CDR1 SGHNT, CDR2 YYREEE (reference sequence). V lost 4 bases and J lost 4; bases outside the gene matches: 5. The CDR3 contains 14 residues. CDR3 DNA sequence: TGTGCCAGCAGCCACGGGGACAGAAAAAACATTCAGTACTTC. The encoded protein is CASSHGDRKNIQYF. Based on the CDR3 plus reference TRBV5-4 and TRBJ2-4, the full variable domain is ETGVTQSPTHLIKTRGQQVTLRCSSQSGHNTVSWYQQALGQGPQFIFQYYREEENGRGNFPPRFSGLQFPNYSSELNVNALELDDSALYLCASSHGDRKNIQYFGAGTRLSVL.

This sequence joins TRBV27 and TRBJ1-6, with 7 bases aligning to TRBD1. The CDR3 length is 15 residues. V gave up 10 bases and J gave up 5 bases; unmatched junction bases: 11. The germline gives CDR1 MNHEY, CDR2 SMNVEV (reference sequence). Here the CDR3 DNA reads TGTGCCACCTCCCACAGGGGCCGGGATAATTCACCCCTCCACTTT. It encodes CATSHRGRDNSPLHF.

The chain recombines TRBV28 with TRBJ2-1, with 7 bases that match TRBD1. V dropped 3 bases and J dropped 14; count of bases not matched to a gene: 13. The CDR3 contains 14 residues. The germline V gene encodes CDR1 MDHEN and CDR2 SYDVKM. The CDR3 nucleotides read TGTGCCAGCAGTTTCGATATCAACAGGGGTCATAAGTTCTTC. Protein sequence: CASSFDINRGHKFF. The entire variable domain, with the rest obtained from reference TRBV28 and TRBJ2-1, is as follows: DVKVTQSSRYLVKRTGEKVFLECVQDMDHENMFWYRQDPGLGLRLIYFSYDVKMKEKGDIPEGYSVSREKKERFSLILESASTNQTSMYLCASSFDINRGHKFFGPGTRLTVL.

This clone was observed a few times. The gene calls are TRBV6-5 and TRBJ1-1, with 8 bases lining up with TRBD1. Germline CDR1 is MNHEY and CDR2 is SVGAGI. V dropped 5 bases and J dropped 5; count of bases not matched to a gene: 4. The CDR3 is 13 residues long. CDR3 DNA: TGTGCCAGCAGTCGGACAGGGAATACTGAAGCTTTCTTT. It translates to CASSRTGNTEAFF.

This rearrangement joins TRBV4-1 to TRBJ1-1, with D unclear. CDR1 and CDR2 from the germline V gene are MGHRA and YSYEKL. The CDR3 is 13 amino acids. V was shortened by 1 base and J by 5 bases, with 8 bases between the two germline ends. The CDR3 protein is CASSQVPGTEAFF. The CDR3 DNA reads TGCGCCAGCAGCCAAGTTCCGGGGACTGAAGCTTTCTTT.

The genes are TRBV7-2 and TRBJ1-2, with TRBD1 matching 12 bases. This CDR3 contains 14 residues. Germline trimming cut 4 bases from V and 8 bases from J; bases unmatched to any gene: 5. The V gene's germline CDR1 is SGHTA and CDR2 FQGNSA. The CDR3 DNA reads TGTGCCAGCAGCTCCCGGGACAGGGGGCGAGGCTACACCTTC. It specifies CASSSRDRGRGYTF.

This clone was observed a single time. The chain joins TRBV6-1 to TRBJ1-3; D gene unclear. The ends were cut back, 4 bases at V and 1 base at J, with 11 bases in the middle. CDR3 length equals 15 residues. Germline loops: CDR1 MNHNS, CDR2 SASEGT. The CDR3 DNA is TGTGCCAGCAGTGGGGTGACACAGTCTGGAAACACCATATATTTT. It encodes CASSGVTQSGNTIYF.

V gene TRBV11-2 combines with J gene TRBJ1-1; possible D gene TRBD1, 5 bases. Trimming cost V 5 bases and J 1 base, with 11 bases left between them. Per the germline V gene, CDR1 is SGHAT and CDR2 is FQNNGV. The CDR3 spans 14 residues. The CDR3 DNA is TGTGCCAGCAGCAGATTCACAGGGAACACTGAAGCTTTCTTT. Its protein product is CASSRFTGNTEAFF. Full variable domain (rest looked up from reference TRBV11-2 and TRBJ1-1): EAGVAQSPRYKIIEKRQSVAFWCNPISGHATLYWYQQILGQGPKLLIQFQNNGVVDDSQLPKDRFSAERLKGVDSTLKIQPAKLEDSAVYLCASSRFTGNTEAFFGQGTRLTVV.

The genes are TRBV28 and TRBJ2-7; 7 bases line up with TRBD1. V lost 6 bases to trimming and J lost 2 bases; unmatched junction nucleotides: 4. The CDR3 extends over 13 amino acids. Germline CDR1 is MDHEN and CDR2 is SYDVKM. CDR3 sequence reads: CASRRQGPYEQYF. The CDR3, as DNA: TGTGCCAGCAGAAGACAGGGTCCCTACGAGCAGTACTTC.

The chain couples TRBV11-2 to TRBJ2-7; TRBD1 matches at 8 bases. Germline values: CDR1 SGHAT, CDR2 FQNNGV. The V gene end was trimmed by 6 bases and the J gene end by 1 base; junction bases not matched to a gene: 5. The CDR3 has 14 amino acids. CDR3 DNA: TGTGCCAGCAGTCCAGACAGGGGTTCCTACGAGCAGTACTTC. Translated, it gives CASSPDRGSYEQYF.